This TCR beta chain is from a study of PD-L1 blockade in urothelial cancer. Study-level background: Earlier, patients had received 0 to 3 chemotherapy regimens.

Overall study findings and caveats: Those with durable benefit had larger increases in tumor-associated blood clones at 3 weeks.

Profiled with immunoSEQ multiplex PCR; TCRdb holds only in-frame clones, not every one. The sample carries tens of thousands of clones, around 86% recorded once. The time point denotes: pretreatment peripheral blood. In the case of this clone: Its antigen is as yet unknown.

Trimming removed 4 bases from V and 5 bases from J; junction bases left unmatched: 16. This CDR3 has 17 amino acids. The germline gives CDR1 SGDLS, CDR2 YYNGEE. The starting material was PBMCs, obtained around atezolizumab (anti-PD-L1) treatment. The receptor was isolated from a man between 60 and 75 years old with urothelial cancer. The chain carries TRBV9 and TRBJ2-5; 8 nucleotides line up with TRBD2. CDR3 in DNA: TGTGCCAGCAGCTCAACTTTCCGAAGCGGGGGAGGGGAGACCCAGTACTTC. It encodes CASSSTFRSGGGETQYF.